One and the same sample provided the 11 T cell receptor beta chains below, sequenced in a study of post-analysis software for immune sequencing data. Study-level results: Compared with controls, patients had more of about five TRBV segments, including TRBV5-6, TRBV5-1 and TRBV20-1.

Antigen specificity for these receptors is unknown. Presence of unique molecular identifiers characterized the TCR beta cDNA libraries. One entry per CDR3 protein results from TCRdb running MiXCR on the PCR reads. The data contain about 570,000 distinct CDR3 sequences, roughly 34% of them singletons. The sequenced sample consisted of blood. The receptors stem from a girl between 2 and 17 years old with multiple sclerosis.

The V gene is TRBV5-1, the J gene TRBJ1-1, with unresolved D. Trimming cost V 4 bases and J 3 bases, with 13 bases left between them. In germline, CDR1 is SGHRS, CDR2 YFSETQ. The length of the CDR3 is 14 residues. CDR3 amino acids: CASSLVDGDTEAFF. In nucleotides, the CDR3 is TGCGCCAGCAGCCTTGTGGACGGGGACACTGAAGCTTTCTTT.

This clonotype has only a few counts. The chain employs TRBV7-9 and TRBJ2-7; no clear D. The CDR3 loop spans 13 amino acids. CDR1 is SEHNR, CDR2 FQNEAQ, per germline (reference sequence). V was cut by 6 bases and J by 6 bases, with 15 bases left in between. CDR3 sequence reads: CASSSRIGSEQYF. CDR3 coding DNA: TGTGCCAGCAGTTCCCGGATCGGCTCCGAGCAGTACTTC.

In its sample, this clonotype was seen a few times. The chain uses TRBV7-9 and TRBJ2-3, with D possibly TRBD2 on 5 matching bases. The V end was cut by 5 bases, the J end by 6 bases, with 21 bases between. There are 16 residues in the CDR3. The germline V gene encodes CDR1 SEHNR and CDR2 FQNEAQ (reference sequence). The CDR3 is CASSIRNPGRDDTQYF. As DNA, the CDR3 is TGTGCCAGCAGCATTCGAAACCCAGGACGGGATGATACGCAGTATTTT. Full variable domain (missing parts from reference TRBV7-9 and TRBJ2-3): DTGVSQNPRHKITKRGQNVTFRCDPISEHNRLYWYRQTLGQGPEFLTYFQNEAQLEKSRLLSDRFSAERPKGSFSTLEIQRTEQGDSAMYLCASSIRNPGRDDTQYFGPGTRLTVL.

This clonotype was counted between two and nine times. This chain uses TRBV12-3 or TRBV12-4 with TRBJ2-1, with D maybe TRBD2 (7 bases). The CDR3 has 15 amino acids. V lost 3 bases to trimming and J lost 3 bases, with 12 bases between them. The CDR3: CASSLWGGGYNEQFF. The CDR3 DNA sequence: TGTGCCAGCAGTTTGTGGGGGGGCGGCTACAATGAGCAGTTCTTC.

The chain employs TRBV6-1 and TRBJ2-7, with a tentative D call TRBD2 (5 bases). This CDR3 has 21 residues. V lost 1 base, J lost 5 bases, and 33 bases lay in between. In germline, CDR1 is MNHNS, CDR2 SASEGT. In DNA, the CDR3 is TGTGCCAGCAGTGAAGTGGCCGACGGTTGGGTTGGCGGAGGAAAGATTGACGAGCAGTACTTC. The encoded protein is CASSEVADGWVGGGKIDEQYF.

This chain connects TRBV12-3 or TRBV12-4 to TRBJ1-2, with a weak D call TRBD1 (5 bases). The CDR3 is 14 residues long. V was trimmed by 0 bases and J by 7 bases, leaving 12 bases between them. CDR3 region: CASSLAQGMGGYTF. The CDR3 DNA reads TGTGCCAGCAGTTTAGCGCAGGGAATGGGTGGCTACACCTTC.

Regarding this clonotype: The germline gene is not matched at one end of the junction; a read error may be the cause. The J gene is TRBJ2-4, the V gene TRBV7-9; TRBD2 might be the D (5 bases). CDR3 length equals 13 residues. Germline V gene data show CDR1 as SEHNR and CDR2 as FQNEAQ (reference sequence). The CDR3 DNA reads TGTGCCAGCAGCTCCCCCGGACTTCTTATTCCGTACTTC. Its translation: CASSSPGLLIPYF.

V is TRBV10-1 and J is TRBJ2-4; the match to TRBD2 covers 8 bases. The J call is uncertain, as TRBJ2-7 better fits the DNA end. Germline V gene sequence: CDR1 WNHNN, CDR2 SYGVQD (reference sequence). This CDR3 comprises 15 residues. The CDR3 coding sequence is TGCGCCAGCAGTGAGAATCTCGGGGGGGCCTACGAGCAGTACTTC. It is translated as CASSENLGGAYEQYF.

This chain joins TRBV7-9 and TRBJ1-6; a possible D gene is TRBD1 (6 bases). Germline V gene sequence: CDR1 SEHNR, CDR2 FQNEAQ (reference sequence). Between the trimmed V and J ends, which lost 5 bases and 4 bases, there was a span of 15 bases. CDR3 length: 16 residues. This chain's CDR3 is CASSSRGAGYNSPLHF. The CDR3 nucleotides are TGTGCCAGCAGCAGTCGGGGGGCGGGATATAATTCACCCCTCCACTTT.

The chain couples TRBV5-1 to TRBJ1-5; D gene uncertain. The germline V gene encodes CDR1 SGHRS and CDR2 YFSETQ. The CDR3 runs to 15 residues. Between the trimmed V and J ends, which lost 7 bases and 0 bases, there was a span of 14 bases. The CDR3 bases are TGCGCCAGCCCTGGTAAGGGCGTTAGCAATCAGCCCCAGCATTTT. Translating gives CASPGKGVSNQPQHF. The complete variable domain, with remaining parts taken from reference TRBV5-1 and TRBJ1-5, reads KAGVTQTPRYLIKTRGQQVTLSCSPISGHRSVSWYQQTPGQGLQFLFEYFSETQRNKGNFPGRFSGRQFSNSRSEMNVSTLELGDSALYLCASPGKGVSNQPQHFGDGTRLSIL.

The chain couples TRBV27 to TRBJ2-3, with no clear D. Germline CDR1 and CDR2: MNHEY and SMNVEV (reference sequence). V was trimmed by 5 bases and J by 2 bases, leaving 8 bases between them. This CDR3 has 13 residues. As DNA, the CDR3 is TGTGCCAGCAGTCCCGACCACACAGATACGCAGTATTTT. It encodes CASSPDHTDTQYF.